This T cell receptor (beta chain) was sequenced during a study of beta chain features in type 1 diabetes. Findings and limits, study-wide: Patients with Type 1 diabetes showed moderately but significantly shorter TCRB CDR3s in all four CD4+ subsets.

Germline V gene data show CDR1 as SGHRS and CDR2 as YFSETQ. The CDR3 totals 16 residues. The trim removed 4 bases at V and 3 bases at J, leaving 13 bases unmatched. Reverse transcription of all isolated RNA meant that expressed TCRB transcripts were sequenced. This table comes from immunoSEQ multiplex PCR, and its TCRdb copy is limited to in-frame clones, with some not included. Of roughly 300,000 clones listed, roughly 13% were seen once; the top ten hold 0.015% to 0.02%. In regard to this clone: Its antigen is still unknown.

Material: naive CD4+ T cells from blood. This clonotype was obtained from a man aged 30 to 45 with type 1 diabetes. V gene TRBV5-1 combines with J gene TRBJ2-7; 7 bases align to TRBD1. This CDR3 reads CASSLVGTGAGYEQYF. The CDR3, as DNA: TGCGCCAGCAGCCTTGTGGGAACAGGGGCGGGCTACGAGCAGTACTTC.